The source of this T cell receptor (beta chain) is a study of identical twins. With V trimmed by 6 bases and J by 6 bases, 6 bases remained unmatched. The CDR3 runs 13 residues. Germline values: CDR1 MRHNA, CDR2 SNTAGT. TCRdb redid the calling of the 5' RACE reads with MiXCR, one entry per CDR3 protein. The table records about 690,000 distinct CDR3 sequences, approximately 6% of them present only once. The sequence came from a man younger than 35 in good health. What was sequenced was naive T cells sorted from blood. V usage is TRBV6-4 and J usage is TRBJ2-3; 7 positions match TRBD2. CDR3 nucleotide sequence: TGTGCCAGCAGCCGACTAGCCCAGGATACGCAGTATTTT. It translates to CASSRLAQDTQYF.